This T cell receptor (beta chain) was sequenced in a study of T cell repertoires in cytomegalovirus infection. This clonotype showed up just a few times. The CDR3 is made up of 14 amino acids. J lost 8 bases, V lost 6 bases, and 6 bases had no gene match. CDR1 is KGHDR, CDR2 SFDVKD, per germline. TCRdb reanalysed the reads using MiXCR and keeps one entry per CDR3 protein. Of roughly 600,000 distinct CDR3 sequences listed, roughly a quarter are singletons. Input material: CD8+ T cells from PBMCs. The rearrangement links TRBV24-1 to TRBJ2-1, with 10 bases that match TRBD1. The TCR sequence derives from a human donor in good health (CMV status not recorded). Some clones in this sample may be carry-over from other donors' samples. The CDR3 loop is CATSSGTGEHEQFF. CDR3 DNA: TGTGCCACCAGTTCTGGGACAGGGGAACATGAGCAGTTCTTC.